This passage covers 20 T cell receptor beta chains from one sample sequenced in a study of CD8+ T cells in alopecia areata. Sequencing relied on a cDNA template that was reverse transcribed from extracted RNA. Sequenced by immunoSEQ multiplex PCR; TCRdb stores in-frame clones only, minus some. Counted here are approximately 98,000 clones, roughly 60% occurring once; the ten biggest clones make up approximately 22%. The specimen was CD8+ T cells sorted from blood. All receptors derive from a human donor in good health.

The chain recombines TRBV30 with TRBJ2-7; 7 bases map to TRBD1. The CDR3 consists of 13 residues. The germline V gene encodes CDR1 GTSNPN and CDR2 SVGIG (reference sequence). After removal of 3 bases from V and 4 bases from J, the junction contained 6 bases not matched to a gene. This CDR3 is CAWRRTGDYEQYF. The CDR3 nucleotides are TGTGCCTGGAGGAGGACAGGAGATTACGAGCAGTACTTC. The full variable domain, its missing parts supplied by reference TRBV30 and TRBJ2-7, is SQTIHQWPATLVQPVGSPLSLECTVEGTSNPNLYWYRQAAGRGLQLLFYSVGIGQISSEVPQNLSASRPQDRQFILSSKKLLLSDSGFYLCAWRRTGDYEQYFGPGTRLTVT.

A note on this clone: Other DNA sequences within the sample encode an identical CDR3. This chain uses TRBV30 with TRBJ2-7; 8 positions agree with TRBD1. Germline V gene lookup returns CDR1 GTSNPN and CDR2 SVGIG (reference sequence). Germline trimming cut 3 bases from V and 1 base from J; bases unmatched to any gene: 5. The CDR3 length is 14 residues. The CDR3 protein is CAWSVGQGSYEQYF. DNA for the CDR3: TGTGCCTGGAGCGTCGGACAGGGATCCTACGAGCAGTACTTC.

The V gene is TRBV7-2, the J gene TRBJ2-3; D ambiguous. This CDR3 is built from 16 residues. Germline-derived CDR1 and CDR2 are SGHTA and FQGNSA. The V and J ends lost 4 bases and 6 bases respectively, with 20 bases between them. The CDR3 DNA reads TGTGCCAGCAGCTCAGAACCGGGCCTCGCTTGGGATACGCAGTATTTT. Its translation: CASSSEPGLAWDTQYF.

The table lists this clone with a few counts. This chain joins TRBV5-4 and TRBJ2-2; D perhaps matches TRBD2 (5 bases). The CDR3 sequence is 16 residues long. V lost 4 bases to trimming and J lost 1 base, with 14 bases between them. Germline V CDR1 and CDR2: SGHNT, YYREEE (reference sequence). This chain's CDR3 is CASSPWLALNTGELFF. CDR3 bases: TGTGCCAGCAGCCCCTGGCTAGCCTTGAACACCGGGGAGCTGTTTTTT.

The rearrangement uses TRBV19 and TRBJ1-1; D possibly corresponds to TRBD1 (5 bases). Trimming pared 1 base from V and 4 bases from J, leaving 19 bases between. The CDR3 sequence is 17 residues long. Germline V gene lookup returns CDR1 LNHDA and CDR2 SQIVND (reference sequence). CDR3 in amino acids: CASSIADPRERITEAFF. Here the CDR3 DNA reads TGTGCCAGTAGTATAGCCGACCCCAGGGAGCGGATCACTGAAGCTTTCTTT. Complete variable domain (other parts from reference TRBV19 and TRBJ1-1): DGGITQSPKYLFRKEGQNVTLSCEQNLNHDAMYWYRQDPGQGLRLIYYSQIVNDFQKGDIAEGYSVSREKKESFPLTVTSAQKNPTAFYLCASSIADPRERITEAFFGQGTRLTVV.

The rearrangement joins TRBV29-1 to TRBJ1-2, with 7 positions matching TRBD1. Trimming removed 6 bases from V and 5 bases from J; junction bases left unmatched: 9. Germline-derived CDR1 and CDR2 are SQVTM and ANQGSEA. CDR3 length equals 13 residues. CDR3 in amino acids: CSVVTMDRYGYTF. The CDR3 nucleotides read TGCAGCGTAGTGACCATGGACAGGTATGGCTACACCTTC. Full variable domain (outside the CDR3, taken from reference TRBV29-1 and TRBJ1-2): SAVISQKPSRDICQRGTSLTIQCQVDSQVTMMFWYRQQPGQSLTLIATANQGSEATYESGFVIDKFPISRPNLTFSTLTVSNMSPEDSSIYLCSVVTMDRYGYTFGSGTRLTVV.

This clone was counted many times. CDR3 nucleotide sequence: TGTGCCAGCAGCTCGGCAAGGGGGCAAACTAATGAAAAACTGTTTTTT. Amino acids: CASSSARGQTNEKLFF. The genes are TRBV7-9 and TRBJ1-4; TRBD1 matches 7 bases. In germline, CDR1 is SEHNR, CDR2 FQNEAQ (reference sequence). V was pared by 4 bases and J by 1 base, with 6 bases of the junction left unmatched. The CDR3 is 16 amino acids.

This sequence joins TRBV28 and TRBJ1-2; D ambiguous. Trimming removed 1 base at V and 2 bases at J, with 11 bases between. This CDR3 region has 15 residues. From germline, CDR1 is MDHEN and CDR2 SYDVKM. CDR3 amino acids: CASSLFRAENYGYTF. The CDR3 coding sequence is TGTGCCAGCAGTTTATTTCGGGCAGAGAACTATGGCTACACCTTC.

V is TRBV30 and J is TRBJ1-1; D unresolved. Trimming removed 2 bases from V and 5 bases from J, with 9 bases in between. The CDR3 covers 12 residues. Germline values: CDR1 GTSNPN, CDR2 SVGIG (reference sequence). DNA for the CDR3: TGTGCCTGGAGTACCCCCTTTACTGAAGCTTTCTTT. This encodes CAWSTPFTEAFF.

This sequence joins TRBV7-2 and TRBJ2-1, with TRBD2 identical over 11 bases. The CDR3 totals 15 residues. The ends lost 8 bases at V and 1 base at J; junction bases unmatched: 4. The germline V gene encodes CDR1 SGHTA and CDR2 FQGNSA. The DNA of the CDR3 is TGTGCCAGCGCCAGACTAGCGGGGTCCTACAATGAGCAGTTCTTC. Amino acids: CASARLAGSYNEQFF.

In this sample, this clone turned up many times. V gene TRBV28 combines with J gene TRBJ1-2; 10 nucleotides line up with TRBD1. V shed 4 bases, J shed 13 bases, and the junction held 12 bases outside the gene matches. CDR1 and CDR2 (germline): MDHEN, SYDVKM. The CDR3 loop spans 14 amino acids. In DNA, the CDR3 is TGTGCCAGCAGTTCGAATCTCCGGGACAGGGGTCTCACCTTC. Translation gives CASSSNLRDRGLTF.

This clone was seen a few times. The V call is TRBV5-1, the J call TRBJ1-1, with no clear D. Germline V gene data show CDR1 as SGHRS and CDR2 as YFSETQ. V lost 0 bases to trimming and J lost 1 base, with 10 bases between them. This CDR3 is built from 15 residues. Written as DNA, the CDR3 is TGCGCCAGCAGCTTGGGTGGGGAGGCGAACACTGAAGCTTTCTTT. Protein product: CASSLGGEANTEAFF.

The DNA of the CDR3 is TGTGCCAGCAGCTACGGACAGGGATTCGGGGAGCTGTTTTTT. Amino acid sequence: CASSYGQGFGELFF. The V and J genes are TRBV5-6 and TRBJ2-2; 8 bases line up with TRBD1. Trimming at V came to 3 bases and at J to 7 bases, leaving 5 bases not matched to a gene. Germline assignment: CDR1 SGHDT and CDR2 YYEEEE. The CDR3 is 14 amino acids. The entire variable domain, with the rest obtained from reference TRBV5-6 and TRBJ2-2, is as follows: DAGVTQSPTHLIKTRGQQVTLRCSPKSGHDTVSWYQQALGQGPQFIFQYYEEEERQRGNFPDRFSGHQFPNYSSELNVNALLLGDSALYLCASSYGQGFGELFFGEGSRLTVL.

This chain's CDR3 is CAWGSGTGSWGYTF. The DNA of the CDR3 is TGTGCCTGGGGTTCCGGGACAGGGAGTTGGGGCTACACCTTC. The chain combines TRBV30 with TRBJ1-2, with 9 positions matching TRBD1. Germline trimming cut 5 bases from V and 8 bases from J; bases unmatched to any gene: 12. Germline CDR1 and CDR2: GTSNPN and SVGIG (reference sequence). The CDR3 contains 14 residues.

The chain links TRBV5-8 to TRBJ2-7; 9 positions match TRBD1. Germline assignment: CDR1 SGHTS and CDR2 YDEGEE. With V trimmed by 2 bases and J by 6 bases, 6 bases remained unmatched. The CDR3 extends over 14 amino acids. CDR3 protein: CASSFGTGSGEQYF. The CDR3 DNA is TGTGCCAGCAGCTTCGGGACAGGGTCCGGCGAGCAGTACTTC.

The rearrangement uses TRBV29-1 and TRBJ2-3; D ambiguous. Germline CDR1 SQVTM, CDR2 ANQGSEA. V dropped 6 bases and J dropped 1 base, with 11 bases sitting between them. The CDR3 contains 13 residues. The chain's CDR3 is CSVRRLGTDTQYF. For the CDR3, the DNA is TGCAGCGTGCGCCGACTGGGCACAGATACGCAGTATTTT.

This rearrangement joins TRBV14 to TRBJ2-3; 7 bases agree with TRBD1. The V and J ends lost 3 bases and 0 bases, in that order; junction bases with no gene match: 0. Looked up from germline, CDR1 is SGHDN and CDR2 is FVKESK. The CDR3 has 14 residues. The CDR3 DNA sequence: TGTGCCAGCAGCCAGGGACAGAGCACAGATACGCAGTATTTT. Translating it yields CASSQGQSTDTQYF. The variable domain in full, with the rest retrieved from reference TRBV14 and TRBJ2-3, is EAGVTQFPSHSVIEKGQTVTLRCDPISGHDNLYWYRRVMGKEIKFLLHFVKESKQDESGMPNNRFLAERTGGTYSTLKVQPAELEDSGVYFCASSQGQSTDTQYFGPGTRLTVL.

The chain has TRBV19 and TRBJ2-3; D call uncertain. The germline gives CDR1 LNHDA, CDR2 SQIVND (reference sequence). The CDR3 is 13 amino acids. Trimming took 1 base from V and 3 from J, leaving 5 bases between them. In DNA form, the CDR3 reads TGTGCCAGTAGTATAGTTAGAACAGATACGCAGTATTTT. Encoded protein: CASSIVRTDTQYF.

V is TRBV7-3 and J is TRBJ2-5; D not certain. The V and J ends lost 0 bases and 3 bases respectively, with 8 bases between them. Germline V gene data show CDR1 as SGHTA and CDR2 as FQGTGA. The CDR3 has 14 amino acids. The chain's CDR3 is CASSLTGSKETQYF. CDR3 bases: TGTGCCAGCAGCTTAACGGGTAGCAAAGAGACCCAGTACTTC.

This clone has more than one count but fewer than ten. V usage is TRBV5-1 and J usage is TRBJ2-1, with 12 bases lining up with TRBD2. The J segment lost 3 bases and the V segment lost 3 bases, leaving 1 base of the junction unmatched. This CDR3 region has 15 residues. Germline V lookup: CDR1 SGHRS, CDR2 YFSETQ. DNA for the CDR3: TGCGCCAGCAGCTCGGGACTAGCGGGCTACAATGAGCAGTTCTTC. Protein product: CASSSGLAGYNEQFF.